This TCR beta chain originates from a study of blood T cell repertoires in COVID-19 (dated by TCRdb to about 2020). About the full investigation: Samples covering the acute and convalescent phases of COVID-19 were provided by collaborators in the United States, Italy and Spain. Deeply sampled blood TCRbeta repertoires from subjects exposed to, actively infected with, or recovered from COVID-19 were included in the dataset. The samples were drawn from the first 160 participants of the ongoing ImmuneRACE study and from some 1,300 subjects provided by 6 global collaborators. Where available, HLA class I and class II types were taken from metadata supplied by the sample provider and were not determined by assay-based typing. The prospective study material was composed of cDNA or gDNA derived from T cells, B-cell-depleted T cells, or PBMCs. The repertoires were released in a freely available public database meant as a resource for research on the immune response to SARS-CoV-2. A de-identified subject ID, COVID-19 status, age in years and sex were almost always included in the sample metadata. Summary of the overall study and its limitations: The amount of clinical and demographic metadata varied by source and participant and was provided uncurated.

TCRbeta CDR3 regions were amplified from genomic DNA by means of the immunoSEQ Assay, a bias-controlled multiplex PCR. The study's own analysis went as follows. The number of nucleated cells in each sample was estimated by amplification of reference gene primers within the assay. Sequence reads were collapsed and filtered to measure the absolute abundance of every unique TCRbeta CDR3 rearrangement. For each sample, productive Simpson clonality was calculated as the square root of Simpson's diversity index over productive rearrangements. This immuneACCESS table, as held by TCRdb, lists in-frame sequences with V and J called but not all clones. Of the missing ones, under half trace to an unresolved V gene in checked studies; the others have no known cause. That table gives V, J and clone size, and the DNA gave D and trimming. The sample records some 100,000 clones, roughly 86% of which are singletons. The ten largest make up 6.5% of the sample.

As for this clone: Its antigen is unknown. There are no base qualities to consult, and no much larger clone falls within one base.

Each collaborating institution followed its own protocols to collect whole blood in K2EDTA tubes. Collaborator samples were shipped for TCRbeta analysis as frozen whole blood, isolated PBMCs, or DNA extracted from either sample type. V and J lose 3 bases and 2 bases, and a span of 14 bases separates them. Counted from cysteine to phenylalanine, this CDR3 has 15 amino acids. The only DNA kept is the CDR3, 45 bases in frame from the first base. CDR1 SGHNT and CDR2 YYREEE are derived from the germline V gene (reference sequence). Material for sequencing was peripheral blood. The V gene is TRBV5-4 and the J gene is TRBJ1-2; TRBD1 is possibly the D segment (5 matching bases). This clonotype was obtained from a woman aged 55-70 years with acute or convalescent COVID-19. The CDR3 sequence is CASSSVETENYGYTF. The nucleotides read TGTGCCAGCAGCTCCGTAGAGACAGAAAACTATGGCTACACCTTC.